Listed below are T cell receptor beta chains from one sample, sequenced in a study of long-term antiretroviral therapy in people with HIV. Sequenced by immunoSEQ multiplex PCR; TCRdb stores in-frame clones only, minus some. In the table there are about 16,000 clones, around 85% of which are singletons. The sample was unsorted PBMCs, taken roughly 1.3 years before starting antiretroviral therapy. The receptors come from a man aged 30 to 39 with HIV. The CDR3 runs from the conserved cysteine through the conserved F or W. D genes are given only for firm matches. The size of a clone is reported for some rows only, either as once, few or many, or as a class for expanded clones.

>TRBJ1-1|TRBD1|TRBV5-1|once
CASSYDRADTEAFF
TGCGCCAGCAGCTACGACAGGGCGGACACTGAAGCTTTCTTT
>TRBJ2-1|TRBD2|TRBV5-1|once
CASSSPRGGAGNEQFF
TGCGCCAGCAGCTCCCCCCGGGGGGGGGCAGGCAATGAGCAGTTCTTC
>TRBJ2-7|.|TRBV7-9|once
CASSVQGDGSEQYF
TGTGCCAGCAGCGTCCAGGGGGACGGGAGCGAGCAGTACTTC
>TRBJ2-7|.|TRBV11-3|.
CASSFTTEYEQYF
TGTGCCAGCAGCTTCACCACAGAATACGAGCAGTACTTC
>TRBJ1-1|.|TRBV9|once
CASSVITGQWWEEREMNTEAFF
TGTGCCAGCAGCGTAATTACAGGGCAGTGGTGGGAAGAGAGGGAGATGAACACTGAAGCTTTCTTT
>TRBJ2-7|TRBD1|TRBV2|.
CASSTRTGGTYEQYF
TGTGCCAGCAGTACACGGACAGGGGGGACCTACGAGCAGTACTTC
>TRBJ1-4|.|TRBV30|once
CAWSVGRKEKLFF
TGTGCCTGGAGTGTTGGGCGGAAGGAAAAACTGTTTTTT
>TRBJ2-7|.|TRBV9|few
CASSPPTPYEQYF
TGTGCCAGCAGCCCTCCCACACCCTACGAGCAGTACTTC
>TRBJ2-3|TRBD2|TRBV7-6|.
CASSPGLAGGLTQYF
TGTGCCAGCAGCCCAGGACTAGCGGGAGGGCTTACGCAGTATTTT
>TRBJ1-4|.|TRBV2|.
CASSGMVAANEKLFF
TGTGCCAGCAGTGGTATGGTGGCCGCTAATGAAAAACTGTTTTTT
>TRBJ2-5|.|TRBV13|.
CASSLGLAGETQYF
TGTGCCAGCAGCTTAGGACTAGCAGGAGAGACCCAGTACTTC
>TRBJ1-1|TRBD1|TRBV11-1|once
CASSLQGGGSTEAFF
TGTGCCAGCAGCTTACAGGGGGGAGGTAGCACTGAAGCTTTCTTT
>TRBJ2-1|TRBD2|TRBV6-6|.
CASSLGTSGENEQFF
TGTGCCAGCAGCCTTGGGACTAGCGGGGAAAATGAGCAGTTCTTC
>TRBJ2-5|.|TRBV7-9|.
CASSLITEETQYF
TGTGCCAGCAGCTTAATAACCGAAGAGACCCAGTACTTC
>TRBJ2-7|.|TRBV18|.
CASSPEGKGASYEQYF
TGTGCCAGCTCACCGGAGGGCAAGGGGGCATCCTACGAGCAGTACTTC
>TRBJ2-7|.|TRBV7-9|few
CASSTSYEQYF
TGTGCCAGCAGCACCTCTTACGAGCAGTACTTC
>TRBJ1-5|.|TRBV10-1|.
CASSESMTGPQHF
TGCGCCAGCAGTGAGTCGATGACCGGGCCCCAGCATTTT
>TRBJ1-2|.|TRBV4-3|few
CASSQGVESRGYTF
TGCGCCAGCAGCCAAGGGGTTGAGAGTCGTGGCTACACCTTC
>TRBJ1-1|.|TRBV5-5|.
CASSWGPNTEAFF
TGTGCCAGCAGCTGGGGACCGAACACTGAAGCTTTCTTT
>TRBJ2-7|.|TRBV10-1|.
CASSESLDIYEQYF
TGCGCCAGCAGTGAAAGTCTGGATATCTACGAGCAGTACTTC
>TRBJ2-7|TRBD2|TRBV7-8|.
CASSRPGTSVTYEQYF
TGTGCCAGCAGCCGTCCCGGGACTAGCGTAACCTACGAGCAGTACTTC
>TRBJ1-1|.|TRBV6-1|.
CASRAAWDGEAFF
TGTGCCAGCAGAGCCGCTTGGGACGGCGAAGCTTTCTTT
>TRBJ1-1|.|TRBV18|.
CASSLSQNTEAFF
TGTGCCAGCTCACTCTCCCAGAACACTGAAGCTTTCTTT
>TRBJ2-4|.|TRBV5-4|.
CASSVNSDIQYF
TGTGCCAGCAGCGTTAATAGTGACATTCAGTACTTC
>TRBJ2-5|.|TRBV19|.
CASSRDFPIQETQYF
TGTGCCAGTAGTAGGGACTTCCCTATCCAGGAGACCCAGTACTTC
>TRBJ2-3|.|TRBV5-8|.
CASSPSRLEGTDTQYF
TGTGCCAGCAGCCCCTCGAGGCTAGAAGGTACAGATACGCAGTATTTT
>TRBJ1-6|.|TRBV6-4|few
CASSESANSPLHF
TGTGCCAGCAGTGAATCTGCTAATTCACCCCTCCACTTT
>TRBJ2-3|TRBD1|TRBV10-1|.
CASSEPGQGGIDTQYF
TGCGCCAGCAGTGAGCCCGGACAGGGGGGAATAGATACGCAGTATTTT
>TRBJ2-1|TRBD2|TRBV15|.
CATSRDRTSGYNEQFF
TGTGCCACCAGCAGAGATAGGACTAGCGGATACAATGAGCAGTTCTTC
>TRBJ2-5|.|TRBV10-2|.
CASSVGVSETQYF
TGCGCCAGCAGTGTAGGGGTTAGTGAGACCCAGTACTTC
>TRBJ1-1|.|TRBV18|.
CASSPRTSQNTEAFF
TGTGCCAGCTCACCAAGGACCAGCCAGAACACTGAAGCTTTCTTT
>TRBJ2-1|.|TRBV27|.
CASSLAYGDEQFF
TGTGCCAGCAGTTTAGCCTATGGGGATGAGCAGTTCTTC
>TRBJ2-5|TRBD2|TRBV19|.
CASSRWTSRGETQYF
TGTGCCAGTAGTCGATGGACTAGCAGGGGAGAGACCCAGTACTTC
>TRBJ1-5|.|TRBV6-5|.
CASSYGPQGNQPQHF
TGTGCCAGCAGTTACGGACCTCAGGGGAATCAGCCCCAGCATTTT
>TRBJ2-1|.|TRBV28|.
CASSFIGIWEQFF
TGTGCCAGCAGTTTCATTGGGATCTGGGAGCAGTTCTTC
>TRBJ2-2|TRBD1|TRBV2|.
CASRGTGGPGELFF
TGTGCCAGCAGGGGGACAGGGGGGCCCGGGGAGCTGTTTTTT
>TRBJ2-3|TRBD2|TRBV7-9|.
CASSLASGGATDTQYF
TGTGCCAGCAGCTTAGCTAGCGGGGGGGCAACCGATACGCAGTATTTT
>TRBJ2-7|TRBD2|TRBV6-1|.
CASSPGLASSEQYF
TGTGCCAGCAGTCCGGGACTAGCAAGCTCCGAGCAGTACTTC
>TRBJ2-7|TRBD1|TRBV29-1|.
CSVEKAVGTGGYGQYF
TGCAGCGTTGAAAAGGCGGTAGGGACAGGGGGCTACGGCCAGTACTTC
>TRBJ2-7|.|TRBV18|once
CASSPPVGAYEQYF
TGTGCCAGCTCACCACCTGTGGGGGCCTACGAGCAGTACTTC
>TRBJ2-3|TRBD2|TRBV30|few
CAWSVQLAGGWDTQYF
TGTGCCTGGAGTGTCCAACTAGCGGGAGGTTGGGATACGCAGTATTTT
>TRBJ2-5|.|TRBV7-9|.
CASSRTAGAQETQYF
TGTGCCAGCAGCCGCACCGCAGGGGCCCAAGAGACCCAGTACTTC
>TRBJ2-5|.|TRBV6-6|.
CASSYPSAGAETQYF
TGTGCCAGCAGTTACCCCTCTGCGGGGGCGGAGACCCAGTACTTC
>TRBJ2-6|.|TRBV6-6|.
CASSLSGPGANVLTF
TGTGCCAGCAGTCTGTCGGGCCCTGGGGCCAACGTCCTGACTTTC
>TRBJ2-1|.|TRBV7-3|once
CASSDQGGRALYNEQFF
TGTGCCAGCAGTGACCAGGGGGGGAGGGCCCTATACAATGAGCAGTTCTTC
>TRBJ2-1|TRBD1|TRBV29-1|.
CSVDKAGGSYNEQFF
TGCAGCGTTGACAAGGCAGGGGGCTCCTACAATGAGCAGTTCTTC
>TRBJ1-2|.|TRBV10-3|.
CAISASVREYGYTF
TGTGCCATCAGTGCCTCCGTCAGGGAATATGGCTACACCTTC
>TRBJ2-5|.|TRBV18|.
CASSPDSGKETQYF
TGTGCCAGCTCACCCGATAGCGGAAAAGAGACCCAGTACTTC
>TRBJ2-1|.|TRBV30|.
CAWSAGIGYNEQFF
TGTGCCTGGTCCGCGGGAATTGGGTACAATGAGCAGTTCTTC
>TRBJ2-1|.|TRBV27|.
CASSRTPYNEQFF
TGTGCCAGCAGTAGGACTCCCTACAATGAGCAGTTCTTC
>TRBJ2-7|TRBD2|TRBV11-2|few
CASSLGLAGDYEQYF
TGTGCCAGCAGCCTGGGACTAGCGGGAGACTACGAGCAGTACTTC
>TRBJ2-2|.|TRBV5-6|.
CASSLTGATGELFF
TGTGCCAGCAGCTTGACAGGTGCCACCGGGGAGCTGTTTTTT
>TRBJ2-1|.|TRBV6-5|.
CASSYLLGPSYNEQFF
TGTGCCAGCAGTTACCTACTGGGTCCCTCCTACAATGAGCAGTTCTTC
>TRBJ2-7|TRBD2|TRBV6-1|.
CASSLAGIYEQYF
TGTGCCAGCAGCTTAGCGGGGATTTACGAGCAGTACTTC
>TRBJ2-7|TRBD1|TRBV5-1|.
CASTEQGGYEQYF
TGCGCCAGCACGGAACAGGGGGGCTACGAGCAGTACTTC
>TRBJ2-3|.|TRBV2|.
CASSERTSSTDTQYF
TGTGCCAGCAGTGAACGGACATCTAGCACAGATACGCAGTATTTT
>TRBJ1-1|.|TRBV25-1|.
CASSEWRGAPTEAFF
TGTGCCAGCAGTGAATGGAGGGGCGCCCCCACTGAAGCTTTCTTT